The 27 T cell receptor beta chains below come from one sample, sequenced in a study of T cell repertoires in cytomegalovirus infection. TCRdb analysed the reads with MiXCR anew, one entry per CDR3 protein. The sample has some 150,000 distinct CDR3 sequences, about 6.3% seen once. The sample was PBMCs. The receptors come from a human donor in good health (CMV status not recorded). Some clones in this sample may be carry-over from other donors' samples.

This clonotype was recorded many times. This chain joins TRBV12-3 or TRBV12-4 and TRBJ1-1, with D maybe TRBD1 (5 bases). The CDR3 spans 15 residues. Trimming shortened V by 7 bases and J by 4 bases, and 19 bases separated the two germline ends. This chain's CDR3 is CASTVGGGSGTEAFF. The CDR3 DNA is TGTGCCAGCACCGTTGGTGGGGGTAGCGGCACTGAAGCTTTCTTT.

In its sample, this clonotype was seen many times. The chain recombines TRBV7-2 with TRBJ1-1; no definite D call. The V end lost 5 bases, the J end lost 0 bases, and 10 bases lay between the germline ends. The CDR3 loop spans 14 amino acids. CDR1 and CDR2 (germline): SGHTA, FQGNSA. The CDR3 sequence is CASSPGGVNTEAFF. The DNA for the CDR3 is TGTGCCAGCAGCCCAGGTGGGGTGAACACTGAAGCTTTCTTT.

The chain recombines TRBV2 with TRBJ2-4; 9 bases are a match to TRBD1. Trimming cost V 5 bases and J 8 bases; bases outside gene matches: 10. The CDR3 has 15 residues. CDR1 is SNHLY, CDR2 FYNNEI, per germline. The CDR3 loop is CASSYSGTGLDIQYF. CDR3 bases: TGTGCCAGCAGTTATTCCGGGACAGGGCTAGACATTCAGTACTTC.

This clonotype showed up just a few times. The rearrangement links TRBV12-3 or TRBV12-4 to TRBJ2-3, with 13 positions matching TRBD2. V lost 5 bases to trimming and J lost 4 bases; unmatched junction nucleotides: 6. The CDR3 has 16 residues. DNA for the CDR3: TGTGCCAGCAGTCATACTAGCGGGGGGGCCGCAGATACGCAGTATTTT. Translated: CASSHTSGGAADTQYF.

This clonotype came up a few times. The chain uses TRBV19 and TRBJ1-1; D may be TRBD1 (5 bases). V gave up 7 bases and J gave up 0 bases, with 15 bases separating them. Germline-derived CDR1 and CDR2 are LNHDA and SQIVND (reference sequence). This CDR3 spans 15 amino acids. CDR3 in amino acids: CASNPAAGLNTEAFF. The CDR3 nucleotides are TGTGCCAGTAACCCCGCGGCAGGGTTGAACACTGAAGCTTTCTTT.

This clonotype was seen ten or more times. The chain uses TRBV7-9 and TRBJ2-3; TRBD2 might be the D (6 bases). Germline CDR1 is SEHNR and CDR2 is FQNEAQ (reference sequence). This CDR3 region has 17 residues. V was shortened by 1 base and J by 0 bases, with 14 bases between the two germline ends. CDR3 amino acids: CASSLGNSGGSTDTQYF. The CDR3 coding sequence is TGTGCCAGCAGCTTAGGGAACAGTGGAGGGAGCACAGATACGCAGTATTTT.

The sample holds a few counts of this clonotype. The genes are TRBV7-8 and TRBJ1-1; D gene ambiguous. The CDR3 runs 14 residues. Between the trimmed V and J ends, which lost 5 bases and 5 bases, there was a span of 15 bases. The germline CDR1 and CDR2 sequences are SGHVS and FQNEAQ. CDR3 protein: CASSIRREATEAFF. The DNA for the CDR3 is TGTGCCAGCAGCATCCGGAGGGAAGCTACTGAAGCTTTCTTT.

A single count supports this clonotype. The CDR3 bases are TGTGCCAGCAGTTACCGTGCACTTGAGCAGTTCTTC. Translated, it gives CASSYRALEQFF. The chain carries TRBV6-1 and TRBJ2-1; D is uncertain. The germline gives CDR1 MNHNS, CDR2 SASEGT. Trimming stripped 5 bases from V and 9 bases from J, with 11 bases between. The CDR3 has 12 residues.

This clonotype showed up many times. CDR3 protein: CASSRRAVSGPDTQYF. The CDR3 nucleotides read TGTGCCAGCAGCCGAAGAGCTGTGTCGGGCCCAGATACGCAGTATTTT. This sequence joins TRBV7-8 and TRBJ2-3; D ambiguous. The germline V gene encodes CDR1 SGHVS and CDR2 FQNEAQ. Trimming pared 5 bases from V and 4 bases from J, leaving 19 bases between. The CDR3 is 16 amino acids.

There are a few counts of this clonotype. The V gene is TRBV28, the J gene TRBJ2-5; 9 nucleotides match TRBD1. The V gene end was trimmed by 5 bases and the J gene end by 10 bases; junction bases not matched to a gene: 8. Germline CDR1 is MDHEN and CDR2 is SYDVKM. The CDR3 is 13 residues long. The CDR3 DNA is TGTGCCAGCAGTCCCCGGACAGGGGTGGTCCAGTACTTC. This translates into CASSPRTGVVQYF. The full variable domain, rest sourced from reference TRBV28 and TRBJ2-5, is DVKVTQSSRYLVKRTGEKVFLECVQDMDHENMFWYRQDPGLGLRLIYFSYDVKMKEKGDIPEGYSVSREKKERFSLILESASTNQTSMYLCASSPRTGVVQYFGPGTRLLVL.

In regard to this clonotype: Just one base apart from a much larger clone, this may be a read error. The V call is TRBV19, the J call TRBJ1-5; D possibly corresponds to TRBD1 (6 bases). Germline assignment: CDR1 LNHDA and CDR2 SQIVND (reference sequence). The CDR3 extends over 14 amino acids. The CDR3 spells CASSPGDTVEPRHF. CDR3 sequence (DNA): TGTGCCAGTAGTCCGGGGGACACTGTTGAGCCCCGGCATTTT.

This clonotype was seen a few times. The CDR3 loop reads CSVERGGGNIQYF. Written as DNA, the CDR3 is TGCAGCGTTGAGAGGGGGGGAGGGAACATTCAGTACTTC. The rearrangement uses TRBV29-1 and TRBJ2-4; D might be TRBD2 (7 bases). CDR3 length equals 13 residues. Germline V lookup: CDR1 SQVTM, CDR2 ANQGSEA. The germline V and J ends were trimmed by 3 bases and 7 bases, with 13 bases remaining between them.

A note on this clonotype: This could be a read error, since a much larger clone is one nucleotide away. The chain is built from TRBV7-2 and TRBJ2-7; the D is unclear. CDR1 and CDR2 (germline): SGHTA, FQGNSA. Trimming removed 4 bases at V and 6 bases at J, with 10 bases between. The length of the CDR3 is 12 residues. Here the CDR3 reads CASSSKNTEQYF. CDR3 nucleotide sequence: TGTGCCAGCAGCTCGAAAAACACCGAGCAGTACTTC.

This clonotype has ten or more counts. The chain joins TRBV7-3 to TRBJ2-1; D not certain. CDR3 length equals 16 residues. V lost 2 bases to trimming and J lost 4 bases, with 15 bases between them. Germline values: CDR1 SGHTA, CDR2 FQGTGA. This CDR3 is CASSLQGLVPYNEQFF. The CDR3 DNA reads TGTGCCAGCAGCTTACAAGGGTTAGTCCCTTACAATGAGCAGTTCTTC. The whole variable domain, filled in from reference TRBV7-3 and TRBJ2-1, reads GAGVSQTPSNKVTEKGKYVELRCDPISGHTALYWYRQSLGQGPEFLIYFQGTGAADDSGLPNDRFFAVRPEGSVSTLKIQRTERGDSAVYLCASSLQGLVPYNEQFFGPGTRLTVL.

Many counts were recorded for this clonotype. The V and J genes are TRBV28 and TRBJ2-3, with 8 bases fitting TRBD2. There are 16 residues in the CDR3. V shed 5 bases, J shed 8 bases, and the junction held 15 bases outside the gene matches. Germline V gene data show CDR1 as MDHEN and CDR2 as SYDVKM. The CDR3 bases are TGTGCCAGCAGTCCCTCCCCGGGGGGGATTTCCGGTACGCAGTATTTT. Encoded protein: CASSPSPGGISGTQYF.

This clonotype appeared many times. CDR3 DNA sequence: TGTGCCAGCAGTTACCGTAGCGGGGGGCCCTCCTACAATGAGCAGTTCTTC. This encodes CASSYRSGGPSYNEQFF. The chain employs TRBV6-2 or TRBV6-3 and TRBJ2-1, with 10 bases lining up with TRBD2. This CDR3 region has 17 residues. Germline trimming cut 2 bases from V and 0 bases from J; bases unmatched to any gene: 4. CDR1 is MNHEY, CDR2 SVGEGT, per germline.

This clonotype came up a few times. The chain employs TRBV2 and TRBJ1-6; 9 bases are shared with TRBD1. This CDR3 comprises 15 residues. The germline CDR1 and CDR2 sequences are SNHLY and FYNNEI. V shed 7 bases, J shed 7 bases, and the junction held 8 bases outside the gene matches. CDR3 sequence reads: CASILDRGLNSPLHF. The CDR3 DNA reads TGTGCCAGCATCCTGGACAGGGGACTCAATTCACCCCTCCACTTT.

This clonotype has only a few counts. The chain has TRBV29-1 and TRBJ2-1; a possible D gene is TRBD2 (5 bases). The ends were cut back, 1 base at V and 9 bases at J, with 13 bases in the middle. The CDR3 contains 13 residues. Per the germline V gene, CDR1 is SQVTM and CDR2 is ANQGSEA. CDR3 protein: CSVEVPSPGEQFF. The CDR3 nucleotides read TGCAGCGTTGAAGTCCCTAGCCCTGGTGAGCAGTTCTTC.

This clonotype turned up a few times. This chain uses TRBV11-2 with TRBJ1-6, with 11 bases aligning to TRBD1. In germline, CDR1 is SGHAT, CDR2 FQNNGV. The CDR3 consists of 15 residues. V gave up 4 bases and J gave up 9 bases; unmatched junction bases: 5. CDR3 bases: TGTGCCAGCAGCTCCTCGGACAGGGGGCCTTCACCCCTCCACTTT. Translating gives CASSSSDRGPSPLHF.

This clonotype was observed many times. The chain is built from TRBV7-2 and TRBJ2-7; maybe TRBD2 (6 bases). Germline-derived CDR1 and CDR2 are SGHTA and FQGNSA. CDR3 length equals 14 residues. The V gene lost 6 bases and the J gene lost 3 bases, with 15 bases spanning the gap. The CDR3 protein is CASSATGTFYEQYF. DNA of the CDR3: TGTGCCAGCAGTGCTACCGGGACTTTCTACGAGCAGTACTTC. The variable domain in full, with the rest retrieved from reference TRBV7-2 and TRBJ2-7, is GAGVSQSPSNKVTEKGKDVELRCDPISGHTALYWYRQSLGQGLEFLIYFQGNSAPDKSGLPSDRFSAERTGGSVSTLTIQRTQQEDSAVYLCASSATGTFYEQYFGPGTRLTVT.

This clonotype was seen at least ten times. CDR3 sequence reads: CASSSPRDRSSYNSPLHF. CDR3 DNA: TGTGCCAGCAGCTCGCCACGGGACAGGAGCTCCTATAATTCACCCCTCCACTTT. V is TRBV7-9 and J is TRBJ1-6, with 8 positions matching TRBD1. Trimming took 4 bases from V and 0 from J; bases not matched to a gene: 8. This CDR3 has 18 residues. CDR1 SEHNR and CDR2 FQNEAQ come from the germline V gene (reference sequence). Filled out from reference TRBV7-9 and TRBJ1-6, the complete variable domain reads DTGVSQNPRHKITKRGQNVTFRCDPISEHNRLYWYRQTLGQGPEFLTYFQNEAQLEKSRLLSDRFSAERPKGSFSTLEIQRTEQGDSAMYLCASSSPRDRSSYNSPLHFGNGTRLTVT.

This clonotype was detected only a few times. The chain carries TRBV6-5 and TRBJ2-5; 7 nucleotides match TRBD1. The CDR3 length is 13 residues. V was clipped by 6 bases and J by 4 bases; unmatched bases: 5. Germline CDR1 reads MNHEY; CDR2 reads SVGAGI. CDR3 residues: CASRRQGRETQYF. The CDR3 DNA sequence: TGTGCCAGCAGAAGACAGGGTAGAGAGACCCAGTACTTC.

This clonotype showed up many times. CDR3 sequence reads: CASIQGTEAFF. The CDR3 DNA reads as TGTGCCAGCATTCAGGGTACTGAAGCTTTCTTT. The V gene is TRBV6-2 or TRBV6-3, the J gene TRBJ1-1; possible D gene TRBD1, 5 bases. V lost 7 bases to trimming and J lost 5 bases, with 8 bases between them. CDR3 length: 11 residues. The germline V gene encodes CDR1 MNHEY and CDR2 SVGEGT.

The CDR3 bases are TGTGCCAGCAGTGAAGACCAGGGAATCGGGTCAGATACGCAGTATTTT. It yields the protein CASSEDQGIGSDTQYF. The chain has TRBV2 and TRBJ2-3, with a weak D call TRBD1 (5 bases). The CDR3 has 16 amino acids. Germline V lookup: CDR1 SNHLY, CDR2 FYNNEI. The V end was cut by 1 base, the J end by 4 bases, with 15 bases between.

This clonotype was found many times. The chain employs TRBV7-8 and TRBJ2-2, with 7 bases identical to TRBD2. This CDR3 contains 15 residues. From germline, CDR1 is SGHVS and CDR2 FQNEAQ. The junction had 7 bases not matched to a gene; V was cut back by 5 bases and J by 4 bases. The CDR3 reads CASSVGTTVTGELFF. CDR3 coding DNA: TGTGCCAGCAGCGTGGGGACTACCGTCACCGGGGAGCTGTTTTTT.

The chain couples TRBV7-2 to TRBJ1-5; D unclear. Germline V CDR1 and CDR2: SGHTA, FQGNSA. The V end was cut by 7 bases, the J end by 7 bases, with 17 bases between. This CDR3 spans 14 amino acids. Here the CDR3 reads CASTHAGPGQPQHF. Written as DNA, the CDR3 is TGTGCCAGCACGCATGCGGGCCCGGGCCAGCCCCAGCATTTT.

The chain employs TRBV29-1 and TRBJ1-2; possible D gene TRBD1, 5 bases. This CDR3 contains 12 residues. Trimming pared 7 bases from V and 4 bases from J, leaving 13 bases between. Germline-derived CDR1 and CDR2 are SQVTM and ANQGSEA. The CDR3 DNA reads as TGCAGCGAGGGCGGGGGAATCTATGGCTACACCTTC. Encoded protein: CSEGGGIYGYTF. The full variable domain, completed using reference TRBV29-1 and TRBJ1-2, is SAVISQKPSRDICQRGTSLTIQCQVDSQVTMMFWYRQQPGQSLTLIATANQGSEATYESGFVIDKFPISRPNLTFSTLTVSNMSPEDSSIYLCSEGGGIYGYTFGSGTRLTVV.